Given below is one T cell receptor beta chain in context. The data belong to a study of blood T cell repertoires in COVID-19. Study summary: The United States, Italy and Spain were the sources of the acute and convalescent COVID-19 samples.

TCRdb's table, derived via immunoSEQ multiplex PCR, lists solely in-frame clones and lacks some. The table shows some 65,000 clones, with approximately 86% occurring only once. Followed over time, Seattle patients had been enrolled while infection was active. Trimming removed 4 bases at V and 12 bases at J, with 16 bases between. This CDR3 contains 13 residues. The germline CDR1 and CDR2 sequences are SGHVS and FNYEAQ. The receptor comes from a man between 40 and 49 years old with COVID-19, enrolled during active disease. The V gene is TRBV7-6, the J gene TRBJ2-1; D might be TRBD1 (6 bases). Sequenced: peripheral blood. CDR3 DNA sequence: TGTGCCAGCAGCTCAGGGTGGGACATTGGGCAGTTCTTC. Protein product: CASSSGWDIGQFF.